These T cell receptor beta chains were read from a single sample in a study of T cells in narcolepsy. Assay: immunoSEQ multiplex PCR; the TCRdb copy retains only in-frame clones and omits some. This sample has some 10,000 clones, with around 70% found just once. The sequenced sample was CD45RA- memory CD8+ T cells from PBMCs. Source of these receptors: a human donor with narcolepsy. The CDR3 runs from the conserved cysteine through the conserved F or W. D genes are given only for firm matches. Only some rows state a clone size, as once, few, many or a class for expanded clones.

size	V	D	length	J	CDR3	DNA
few	TRBV4-2	TRBD2	16	TRBJ2-2	CASSHEAGGPSGELFF	TGTGCCAGCAGCCACGAAGCGGGGGGGCCTAGCGGGGAGCTGTTTTTT
.	TRBV6-4	.	15	TRBJ2-1	CASSDSVDSYNEQFF	TGTGCCAGCAGTGACTCTGTGGACTCCTACAATGAGCAGTTCTTC
.	TRBV5-5	TRBD1	14	TRBJ1-2	CASSLWTGFYGYTF	TGTGCCAGCAGCTTGTGGACAGGCTTCTATGGCTACACCTTC
.	TRBV6-6	.	14	TRBJ2-3	CASSRRQETDTQYF	TGTGCCAGCAGCCGAAGGCAAGAAACAGATACGCAGTATTTT
.	TRBV11-2	TRBD2	14	TRBJ2-1	CASSPWTSYNEQFF	TGTGCCAGCAGCCCTTGGACTAGCTACAATGAGCAGTTCTTC
.	TRBV28	.	15	TRBJ1-5	CASSSLGVGNQPQHF	TGTGCCAGCAGTTCCCTTGGGGTTGGCAATCAGCCCCAGCATTTT
.	TRBV4-3	.	13	TRBJ2-7	CASSLTRAGEQYF	TGCGCCAGCAGTCTGACCCGGGCCGGGGAGCAGTACTTC
.	TRBV28	.	13	TRBJ1-2	CASSGLTGYGYTF	TGTGCCAGCAGTGGGCTGACAGGCTATGGCTACACCTTC
.	TRBV28	TRBD1	15	TRBJ1-1	CASSPLQTGITEAFF	TGTGCCAGCAGTCCCCTCCAGACAGGGATCACTGAAGCTTTCTTT
once	TRBV7-9	.	14	TRBJ1-1	CASSLAERQDEAFF	TGTGCCAGCAGCTTAGCTGAGAGACAGGATGAAGCTTTCTTT
.	TRBV29-1	.	12	TRBJ2-1	CSVEGVGDEQFF	TGCAGCGTTGAGGGGGTGGGAGATGAGCAGTTCTTC
.	TRBV7-8	.	16	TRBJ1-1	CASSPSHWTMNTEAFF	TGTGCCAGCAGCCCCTCGCACTGGACCATGAACACTGAAGCTTTCTTT
.	TRBV7-2	TRBD1	14	TRBJ2-5	CASSLGQGEETQYF	TGTGCCAGCAGTTTGGGACAGGGTGAAGAGACCCAGTACTTC
medium-sized	TRBV7-9	TRBD2	16	TRBJ2-2	CASSLSSGVGTGELFF	TGTGCCAGCAGCTTATCAAGCGGGGTGGGGACCGGGGAGCTGTTTTTT
.	TRBV6-7	.	13	TRBJ2-1	CASSRQAYNEQFF	TGTGCCAGCAGTAGACAGGCTTACAATGAGCAGTTCTTC
.	TRBV5-4	.	13	TRBJ2-7	CASSLGPTGEQYF	TGTGCCAGCAGCTTGGGGCCGACGGGTGAGCAGTACTTC
.	TRBV27	TRBD2	18	TRBJ2-3	CASSLLSGLAGVADTQYF	TGTGCCAGCAGTCTACTATCAGGACTAGCGGGAGTTGCAGATACGCAGTATTTT
.	TRBV10-3	TRBD2	15	TRBJ2-7	CASSSLAGVSYEQYF	TGTGCCAGCAGTAGCCTAGCGGGGGTCTCCTACGAGCAGTACTTC
.	TRBV11-3	.	18	TRBJ2-3	CASSSRLDWLGDTDTQYF	TGTGCCAGCAGCTCAAGACTGGACTGGCTGGGGGACACAGATACGCAGTATTTT
.	TRBV11-2	TRBD1	15	TRBJ2-7	CASSPAGTGDNEQYF	TGTGCCAGCAGCCCCGCCGGGACAGGGGACAACGAGCAGTACTTC
.	TRBV7-2	.	16	TRBJ2-2	CASSQSRVWGPGELFF	TGTGCCAGCAGCCAGAGCCGCGTTTGGGGGCCCGGGGAGCTGTTTTTT
.	TRBV11-2	.	13	TRBJ2-7	CASSLEGNHEQYF	TGTGCCAGCAGCTTGGAGGGGAACCACGAGCAGTACTTC
.	TRBV4-1	.	14	TRBJ1-1	CASSQDTQNTEAFF	TGCGCCAGCAGCCAAGATACACAGAACACTGAAGCTTTCTTT
once	TRBV9	.	19	TRBJ2-1	CASSVGPLPRDQTLPGQFF	TGTGCCAGCAGCGTAGGACCCCTCCCTCGGGACCAGACCCTCCCGGGACAGTTCTTC
.	TRBV6-5	TRBD1	15	TRBJ2-7	CASSYGGQGTYEQYF	TGTGCCAGCAGTTACGGGGGACAGGGCACCTACGAGCAGTACTTC
.	TRBV30	.	13	TRBJ1-2	CAWSVRASYGYTF	TGTGCCTGGAGTGTCAGGGCTAGCTATGGCTACACCTTC
.	TRBV11-2	.	15	TRBJ1-3	CASSLEPGRGNTIYF	TGTGCCAGCAGCTTAGAGCCTGGGAGAGGAAACACCATATATTTT
.	TRBV4-2	.	15	TRBJ2-7	CASSQDRDTSYEQYF	TGTGCCAGCAGCCAAGATCGGGACACGTCCTACGAGCAGTACTTC
once	TRBV15	.	13	TRBJ2-2	CATSRDSSGELFF	TGTGCCACCAGCAGAGATAGCAGCGGGGAGCTGTTTTTT
few	TRBV6-5	.	15	TRBJ2-7	CASSSSRDSSYEQYF	TGTGCCAGCAGTTCGTCCCGGGACTCTTCCTACGAGCAGTACTTC
.	TRBV5-4	.	14	TRBJ2-7	CASSLGGSSREQYF	TGTGCCAGCAGCTTGGGGGGGAGCTCGCGCGAGCAGTACTTC
.	TRBV10-2	.	14	TRBJ2-2	CASSGAANTGELFF	TGCGCCAGCAGTGGGGCAGCGAACACCGGGGAGCTGTTTTTT
.	TRBV6-5	.	15	TRBJ1-2	CASSYSGLYAYGYTF	TGTGCCAGCAGTTACTCGGGGCTCTACGCCTATGGCTACACCTTC
.	TRBV7-2	.	12	TRBJ1-2	CASSLSNYGYTF	TGTGCCAGCAGCTTATCCAACTATGGCTACACCTTC
.	TRBV9	.	15	TRBJ2-2	CASSDGHENTGELFF	TGTGCCAGCAGCGACGGACACGAGAACACCGGGGAGCTGTTTTTT
.	TRBV6-4	.	13	TRBJ2-3	CASSRRESDTQYF	TGTGCCAGCAGCCGCAGAGAAAGTGATACGCAGTATTTT
.	TRBV9	.	15	TRBJ1-3	CASSVGQSSGNTIYF	TGTGCCAGCAGCGTAGGCCAGTCCTCTGGAAACACCATATATTTT